This T cell receptor (beta chain) came from a study of T cells after posttransplantation cyclophosphamide. Study conclusions and caveats: Blood and skin or GI T cell repertoires showed limited TRB overlap. TRB clonality was highly associated with recipient CMV seropositivity and reactivation.

Sequencing was performed with immunoSEQ multiplex PCR; in TCRdb, only in-frame clones are kept and a portion is missing. The sample records approximately 15,000 clones, approximately 80% being singletons. Comment on this clone: Its antigen is unidentified.

Control samples came 1 year after myeloablative marrow transplants with methotrexate plus calcineurin inhibitor. After removal of 4 bases from V and 4 bases from J, the junction contained 8 bases not matched to a gene. This CDR3 is 15 amino acids long. Germline CDR1 is SGDLS and CDR2 is YYNGEE. Sequences were derived from PBMCs, sampled around 410 days after allogeneic stem cell transplant with calcineurin inhibitor and methotrexate. This TCR was sampled from a male patient younger than 45 who received an allogeneic stem cell transplant from an unrelated donor, was CMV-positive, and had acute and chronic GVHD. Certain T cells may be donor cells from the graft. The V call is TRBV9, the J call TRBJ1-1, with 9 positions matching TRBD1. CDR3 sequence: CASSHRTGASTEAFF. Here the CDR3 DNA reads TGTGCCAGCAGCCATCGGACAGGGGCGAGCACTGAAGCTTTCTTT. Together with reference TRBV9 and TRBJ1-1, the CDR3 gives the full variable domain: DSGVTQTPKHLITATGQRVTLRCSPRSGDLSVYWYQQSLDQGLQFLIQYYNGEERAKGNILERFSAQQFPDLHSELNLSSLELGDSALYFCASSHRTGASTEAFFGQGTRLTVV.